The 10 T cell receptor beta chains listed next were all sequenced from one sample in a study of T cell responses to AZD1222 COVID-19 vaccine. Sequencing used immunoSEQ multiplex PCR; TCRdb keeps in-frame clones, though not all of them. The top ten hold less than 3% of the sample, which has approximately 74,000 clones, around 86% seen once. The source material was peripheral blood, sampled on day 0 of AZD1222 vaccination. The receptors shown here come from an adult in good health.

J is TRBJ2-7 and V is TRBV7-2, with 7 positions matching TRBD1. CDR1 SGHTA and CDR2 FQGNSA come from the germline V gene. CDR3 length: 16 amino acids. Trimming took 1 base from V and 2 from J; bases not matched to a gene: 8. In DNA, the CDR3 is TGTGCCAGCAGCTTAGGGGACAGTAACCCCCCCTACGAGCAGTACTTC. Protein sequence: CASSLGDSNPPYEQYF.

The genes are TRBV11-2 and TRBJ1-1, with D unclear. V was clipped by 8 bases and J by 3 bases, with 13 bases between them. Looked up from germline, CDR1 is SGHAT and CDR2 is FQNNGV. CDR3 size: 13 residues. The CDR3 DNA follows: TGTGCCAGCGGGCGACATGGGTACACTGAAGCTTTCTTT. Residues: CASGRHGYTEAFF. Based on the CDR3 plus reference TRBV11-2 and TRBJ1-1, the full variable domain is EAGVAQSPRYKIIEKRQSVAFWCNPISGHATLYWYQQILGQGPKLLIQFQNNGVVDDSQLPKDRFSAERLKGVDSTLKIQPAKLEDSAVYLCASGRHGYTEAFFGQGTRLTVV.

The rearrangement links TRBV9 to TRBJ2-4; 14 bases are shared with TRBD2. The V segment lost 4 bases and the J segment 8 bases; nucleotides outside the gene matches: 5. The V gene's germline CDR1 is SGDLS and CDR2 YYNGEE. The CDR3 has 15 amino acids. The CDR3 sequence: CASSLGTSGSDIQYF. The CDR3 DNA is TGTGCCAGCAGCCTTGGGACTAGCGGGAGTGACATTCAGTACTTC.

This clone showed up just once. The gene calls are TRBV19 and TRBJ2-7; D gene ambiguous. Looked up from germline, CDR1 is LNHDA and CDR2 is SQIVND (reference sequence). The length of the CDR3 is 15 residues. Trimming removed 5 bases from V and 2 bases from J, with 16 bases in between. The CDR3 DNA is TGTGCCAGTAGTCCAATCGTAGGTGGCGCCTACGAGCAGTACTTC. This codes for CASSPIVGGAYEQYF.

This chain uses TRBV24-1 with TRBJ2-7, with 10 bases that match TRBD2. CDR1 is KGHDR, CDR2 SFDVKD, per germline. This CDR3 is built from 16 residues. J lost 4 bases, V lost 1 base, and 6 bases had no gene match. As DNA, the CDR3 is TGTGCCACCAGTGATTTAGGAGCGGGAGGGAATTACGAGCAGTACTTC. It codes for CATSDLGAGGNYEQYF.

The chain carries TRBV28 and TRBJ2-5; 16 nucleotides align to TRBD2. This CDR3 region has 17 residues. Germline V lookup: CDR1 MDHEN, CDR2 SYDVKM. V was pared by 8 bases and J by 2 bases, with 8 bases of the junction left unmatched. CDR3 amino acids: CASSRAGLAGGQETQYF. Written as DNA, the CDR3 is TGTGCCAGCTCGAGGGCGGGACTAGCGGGGGGGCAAGAGACCCAGTACTTC.

This chain links TRBV7-2 with TRBJ2-2; weak D call: TRBD2 (5 bases). The germline gives CDR1 SGHTA, CDR2 FQGNSA. This CDR3 spans 15 amino acids. Trimming cost V 1 base and J 8 bases, with 14 bases left between them. The DNA for the CDR3 is TGTGCCAGCAGCTTAGACACACCCGGACTTGGGGAGCTGTTTTTT. Protein: CASSLDTPGLGELFF.

The CDR3 nucleotides are TGTGCCAGCAGCTTAAGAGGGGATTCACCCCTCCACTTT. It translates to CASSLRGDSPLHF. The chain combines TRBV7-2 with TRBJ1-6, with D possibly being TRBD1 (5 bases). Trimming removed 2 bases at V and 8 bases at J, with 7 bases between. The germline V gene encodes CDR1 SGHTA and CDR2 FQGNSA. There are 13 residues in the CDR3.

CDR3 sequence: CASSLASGATDTQYF. The CDR3 coding sequence is TGCGCCAGCAGCTTAGCTAGCGGAGCCACAGATACGCAGTATTTT. The genes are TRBV5-1 and TRBJ2-3; 7 bases match TRBD2. Looked up from germline, CDR1 is SGHRS and CDR2 is YFSETQ. Trimming removed 2 bases from V and 2 bases from J; junction bases left unmatched: 5. The CDR3 runs 15 residues. Based on the CDR3 plus reference TRBV5-1 and TRBJ2-3, the full variable domain is KAGVTQTPRYLIKTRGQQVTLSCSPISGHRSVSWYQQTPGQGLQFLFEYFSETQRNKGNFPGRFSGRQFSNSRSEMNVSTLELGDSALYLCASSLASGATDTQYFGPGTRLTVL.

The sample holds a few counts of this clone. The chain combines TRBV11-3 with TRBJ2-3; D is ambiguous. The germline V and J ends were trimmed by 2 bases and 0 bases, with 6 bases remaining between them. The CDR3 spans 14 residues. CDR1 SGHNT and CDR2 YENEEA come from the germline V gene. The CDR3 is CASSLSRSTDTQYF. Here the CDR3 DNA reads TGTGCCAGCAGCTTAAGCCGGAGCACAGATACGCAGTATTTT.